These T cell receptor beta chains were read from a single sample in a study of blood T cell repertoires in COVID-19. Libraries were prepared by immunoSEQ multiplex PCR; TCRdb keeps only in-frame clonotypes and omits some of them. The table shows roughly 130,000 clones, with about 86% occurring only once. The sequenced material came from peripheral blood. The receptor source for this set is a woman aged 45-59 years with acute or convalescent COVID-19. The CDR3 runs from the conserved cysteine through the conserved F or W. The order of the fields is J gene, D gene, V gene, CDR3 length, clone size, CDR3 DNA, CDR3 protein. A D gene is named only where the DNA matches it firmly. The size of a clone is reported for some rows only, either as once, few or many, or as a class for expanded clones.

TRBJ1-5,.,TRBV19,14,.,TGTGCCAGTAGTATAACCCAGGGTGGACAGCCCCAGCATTTT,CASSITQGGQPQHF
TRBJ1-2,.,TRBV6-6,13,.,TGTGCCAGCAGTTACCGGGTATCCTATGGCTACACCTTC,CASSYRVSYGYTF
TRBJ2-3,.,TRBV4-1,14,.,TGCGCCAGCAGCCAAGACCCGGGGACAGATACGCAGTATTTT,CASSQDPGTDTQYF
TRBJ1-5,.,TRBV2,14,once,TGTGCCAGCAGTAACGTCGCGGGTAATCAGCCCCAGCATTTT,CASSNVAGNQPQHF
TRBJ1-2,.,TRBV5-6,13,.,TGTGCCAGCAGCTTGGGCAGGGACTCTGGCTACACCTTC,CASSLGRDSGYTF
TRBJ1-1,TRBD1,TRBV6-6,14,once,TGTGCCAGCAGTTACCGACAGGGAAGCACTGAAGCTTTCTTT,CASSYRQGSTEAFF
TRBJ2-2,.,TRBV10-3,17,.,TGTGCCATCAGTGAGTCGGTTTTCCAGGGCGGCACCGGGGAGCTGTTTTTT,CAISESVFQGGTGELFF
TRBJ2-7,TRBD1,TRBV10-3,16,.,TGTGCCATCAGTGTTGTGGGACAGGGGGCTTCCTACGAGCAGTACTTC,CAISVVGQGASYEQYF
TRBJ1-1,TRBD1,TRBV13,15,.,TGTGCCAGCAGTCCGGGGGACAGGGTGAACACTGAAGCTTTCTTT,CASSPGDRVNTEAFF
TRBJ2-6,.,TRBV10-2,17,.,TGCGCCAGCAGTGAGCCAGCAGGGATCTCTGGGGCCAACGTCCTGACTTTC,CASSEPAGISGANVLTF
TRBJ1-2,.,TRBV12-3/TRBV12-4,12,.,TGTGCCAGCAGCCCCGAGTTCCATGGCTACACCTTC,CASSPEFHGYTF
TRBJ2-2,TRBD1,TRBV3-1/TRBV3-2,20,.,TGTGCCAGCAGCCAAGTCAGGCCGGGACAGGGGAACCAGAACACCGGGGAGCTGTTTTTT,CASSQVRPGQGNQNTGELFF
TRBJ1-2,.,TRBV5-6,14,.,TGTGCCAGCAGCTTGGCTCCAGATAACTATGGCTACACCTTC,CASSLAPDNYGYTF
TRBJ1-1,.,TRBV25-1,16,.,TGTGCCAGCAGTGAATATAATTCCAAGGGGGTTACTGAAGCTTTCTTT,CASSEYNSKGVTEAFF
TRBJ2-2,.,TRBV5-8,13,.,TGTGCCAGCAGCACAGGGATGTCCGGGGAGCTGTTTTTT,CASSTGMSGELFF
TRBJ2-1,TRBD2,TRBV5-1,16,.,TGCGCCAGCAGCTGGGGGACTAGCGGGACGGGGAGTGAGCAGTTCTTC,CASSWGTSGTGSEQFF
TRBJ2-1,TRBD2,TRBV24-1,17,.,TGTGCCACCAGTGACGATTCTACTAGCGGGGCTTACAATGAGCAGTTCTTC,CATSDDSTSGAYNEQFF
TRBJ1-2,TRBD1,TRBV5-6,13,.,TGTGCCAGCAGCCGGGACAGGACCTATGGCTACACCTTC,CASSRDRTYGYTF
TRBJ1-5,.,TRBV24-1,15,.,TGTGCCACCAGTGAAGGGGGGGGTAGCAATCAGCCCCAGCATTTT,CATSEGGGSNQPQHF
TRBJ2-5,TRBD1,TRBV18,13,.,TGTGCCAGCTCACGAGACAGGGGGCAGACCCAGTACTTC,CASSRDRGQTQYF
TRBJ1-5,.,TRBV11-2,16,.,TGTGCCAGCAGCCCAGGCGGGGGAAATAGCAATCAGCCCCAGCATTTT,CASSPGGGNSNQPQHF
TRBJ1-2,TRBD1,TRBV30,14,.,TGTGCCTGGAGTCGGGACAGGGGACGAGGTGGCTACACCTTC,CAWSRDRGRGGYTF
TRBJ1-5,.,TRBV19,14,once,TGTGCCAGTAACACTGAGGTAGGCAATCAGCCCCAGCATTTT,CASNTEVGNQPQHF
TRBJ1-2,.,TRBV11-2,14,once,TGTGCCAGCAGCTTAGATGCGGGGGCGCTTGGCTACACCTTC,CASSLDAGALGYTF
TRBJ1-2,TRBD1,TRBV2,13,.,TGTGCCAGCAGTACCTCCGGGACAGCCAGAGACACCTTC,CASSTSGTARDTF
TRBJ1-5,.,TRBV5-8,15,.,TGTGCCAGCAGCTTCTCTGGGGGCCGCAATCAGCCCCAGCATTTT,CASSFSGGRNQPQHF
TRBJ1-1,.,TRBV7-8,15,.,TGTGCCAGCAGCTTAGGGGTGACAGCTAACACTGAAGCTTTCTTT,CASSLGVTANTEAFF
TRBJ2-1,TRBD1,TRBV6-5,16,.,TGTGCCAGCAGTTACCCGGACAGGGGGCAGGGGAATGAGCAGTTCTTC,CASSYPDRGQGNEQFF
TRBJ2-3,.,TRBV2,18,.,TGTGCCAGCAGCCTGAGGACAGCGCTTACCTATTCCTCAGATACGCAGTATTTT,CASSLRTALTYSSDTQYF
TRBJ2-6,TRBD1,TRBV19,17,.,TGTGCCAGTAGTCACGGACAGGCGAACTCTGGGGCCAACGTCCTGACTTTC,CASSHGQANSGANVLTF
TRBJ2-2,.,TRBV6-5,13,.,TGTGCCAGCAGTTTCAAGGGGTATGGGGAGCTGTTTTTT,CASSFKGYGELFF
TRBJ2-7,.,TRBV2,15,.,TGTGCCAGCAGTTTTGACGGAAAGGGAGACTACGAGCAGTACTTC,CASSFDGKGDYEQYF
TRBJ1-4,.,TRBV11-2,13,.,TGTGCCAGCAGCTTGGGGGCGGTTGAAAAACTGTTTTTT,CASSLGAVEKLFF
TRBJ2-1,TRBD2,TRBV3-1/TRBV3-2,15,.,TGTGCCAGCAGCCAGACTAGCGGGGGCGGGAATGAGCAGTTCTTC,CASSQTSGGGNEQFF
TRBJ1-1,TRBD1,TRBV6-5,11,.,TGTGCCAGCGAAACAGGGGGTGAAGCTTTCTTT,CASETGGEAFF
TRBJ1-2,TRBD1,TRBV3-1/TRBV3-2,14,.,TGTGCCAGCAGACCGACAGGGGCAAACTATGGCTACACCTTC,CASRPTGANYGYTF
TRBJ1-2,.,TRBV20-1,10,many,TGCAGTGCTAGTACAGATGGCTACACCTTC,CSASTDGYTF
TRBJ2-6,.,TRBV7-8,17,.,TGTGCCAGCAGCCCCTATGGTTGGAGGTCTGGGGCCAACGTCCTGACTTTC,CASSPYGWRSGANVLTF
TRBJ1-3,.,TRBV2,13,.,TGTGCCAGCAAAGGTCGAGGGGGAAACACCATATATTTT,CASKGRGGNTIYF
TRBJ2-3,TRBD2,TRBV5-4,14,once,TGTGCCAGCAGCTCGGGGGGGGCAAAAGATACGCAGTATTTT,CASSSGGAKDTQYF
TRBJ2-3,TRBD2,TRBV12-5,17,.,TGTGCTAGTGGTTTAGCAGCGGGGGGGCCAATAACAGATACGCAGTATTTT,CASGLAAGGPITDTQYF
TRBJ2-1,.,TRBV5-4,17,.,TGTGCCAGCAGCTCTGAACCGGCTGGCGGCCGCTACAATGAGCAGTTCTTC,CASSSEPAGGRYNEQFF
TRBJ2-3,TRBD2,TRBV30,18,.,TGTGCCTGGACAAACCAAATGGGACTAGCGGTTCGCACAGATACGCAGTATTTT,CAWTNQMGLAVRTDTQYF
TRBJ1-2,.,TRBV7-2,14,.,TGTGCCAGCACCTCCGTGCGGGGGAGAGGTGGCTACACCTTC,CASTSVRGRGGYTF
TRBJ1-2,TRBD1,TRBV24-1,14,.,TGTGCCACCTCCGAGACAGGGCCCAACTATGGCTACACCTTC,CATSETGPNYGYTF
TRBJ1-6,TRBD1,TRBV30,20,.,TGTGCCTGGAGTGTACACGTCCCGGGACAGGGGAGCTCCTATAATTCACCCCTCCACTTT,CAWSVHVPGQGSSYNSPLHF
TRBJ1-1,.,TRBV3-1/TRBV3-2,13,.,TGTGCCAGCAGCCAAGGGACAACCACTGAAGCTTTCTTT,CASSQGTTTEAFF
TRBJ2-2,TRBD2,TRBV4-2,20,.,TGTGCCAGCAGCCAAGATAAGCGCACTAGCGGGACGAGTAGCACCGGGGAGCTGTTTTTT,CASSQDKRTSGTSSTGELFF
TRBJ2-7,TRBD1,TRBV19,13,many,TGTGCCACCTCGGACAGGGGGGGGAACGAGCAGTACTTC,CATSDRGGNEQYF
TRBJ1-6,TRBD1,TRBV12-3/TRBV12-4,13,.,TGTGCCACTTCGACAGGGGCAGGGTCACCCCTCCACTTT,CATSTGAGSPLHF
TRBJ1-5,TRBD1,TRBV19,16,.,TGTGCCAGTAGTCCGCCGGGACAGGTTCTCAATCAGCCCCAGCATTTT,CASSPPGQVLNQPQHF
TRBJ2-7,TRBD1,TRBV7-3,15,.,TGTGCCAGCAGCCCTAGTAGGGACAGGGTGGGCGAGCAGTACTTC,CASSPSRDRVGEQYF